This T cell receptor (beta chain) was recovered during a study of OX40 agonist ivuxolimab in advanced cancers. Across the whole study: Patients took ivuxolimab, an agonistic anti-OX40 (CD134) antibody. People in dose escalation had one of these cancers: hepatocellular carcinoma, melanoma, renal cell or head and neck cancer. Three patients, one with hepatocellular carcinoma and two with cutaneous melanoma, responded partially.

Findings and caveats of the study: CD8+ T cells (on average) carried more expanded clones than CD4+ T cells.

As regards this clone: What it recognizes is unknown.

Using immunoSEQ multiplex PCR, the repertoire was profiled, and TCRdb retains in-frame clones only, with some absent. The sample records approximately 44,000 clones, approximately 86% being singletons. The TCR sequence derives from an adult with an advanced solid tumor such as melanoma, head and neck, liver or kidney cancer. The specimen comprised CD4+ or CD8+ T cells sorted from blood, sampled in a trial of the OX40 agonist ivuxolimab.

CDR3 sequence: CASSPQLVQIYNEQFF. CDR3 DNA sequence: TGTGCCAGCAGCCCCCAACTAGTTCAGATCTACAATGAGCAGTTCTTC. The chain employs TRBV5-8 and TRBJ2-1; tentatively, D is TRBD2 (5 bases). The CDR3 runs 16 residues. Germline V gene lookup returns CDR1 SGHTS and CDR2 YDEGEE. V lost 4 bases, J lost 3 bases, and 17 bases lay in between.